This T cell receptor (beta chain) came from a study of blood T cell repertoires in COVID-19. Study as a whole: Samples representing acute and convalescent COVID-19 were sourced from the United States, Italy and Spain. The cDNA or gDNA used as material had been derived from T cells, B-cell-depleted T cells, or PBMCs.

V shed 4 bases, J shed 9 bases, and the junction held 9 bases outside the gene matches. Germline lookup yields CDR1 SGHTA and CDR2 FQGTGA. The CDR3 has 16 residues. Per the original data handling: Cell counts per sample came from amplifying reference gene primers. Libraries were prepared by immunoSEQ multiplex PCR; TCRdb keeps only in-frame clonotypes and omits some of them. Clonal size and the V and J genes are those of that table, whereas D and trimming came from the DNA. Of roughly 120,000 clones listed, 79% are singletons. Sequenced: peripheral blood. This chain uses TRBV7-3 with TRBJ2-1; 13 nucleotides agree with TRBD2. The sequence was collected from an elderly woman with acute or convalescent COVID-19. Written as DNA, the CDR3 is TGTGCCAGCAGCTCCCGGACTAGCGGGAGTTATGGTGAGCAGTTCTTC. Residues: CASSSRTSGSYGEQFF.